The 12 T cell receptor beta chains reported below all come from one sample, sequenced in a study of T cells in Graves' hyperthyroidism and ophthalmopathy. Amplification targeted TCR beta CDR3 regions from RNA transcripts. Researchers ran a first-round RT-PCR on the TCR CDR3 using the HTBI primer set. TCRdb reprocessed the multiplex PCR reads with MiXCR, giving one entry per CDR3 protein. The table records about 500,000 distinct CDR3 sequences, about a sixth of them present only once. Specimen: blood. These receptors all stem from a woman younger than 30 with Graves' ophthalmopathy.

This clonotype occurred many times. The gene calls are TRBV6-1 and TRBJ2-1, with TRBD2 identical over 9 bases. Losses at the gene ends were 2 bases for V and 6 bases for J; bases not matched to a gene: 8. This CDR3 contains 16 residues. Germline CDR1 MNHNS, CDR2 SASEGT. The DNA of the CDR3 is TGTGCCAGCAGTGAAAGGGGCGGGAGGGCCCTCAATGAGCAGTTCTTC. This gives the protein CASSERGGRALNEQFF.

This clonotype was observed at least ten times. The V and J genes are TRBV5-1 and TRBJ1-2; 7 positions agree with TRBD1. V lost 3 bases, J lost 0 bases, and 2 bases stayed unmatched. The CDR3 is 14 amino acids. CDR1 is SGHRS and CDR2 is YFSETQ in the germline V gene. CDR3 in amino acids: CASSWDSSNYGYTF. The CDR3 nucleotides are TGCGCCAGCAGCTGGGACAGCTCTAACTATGGCTACACCTTC.

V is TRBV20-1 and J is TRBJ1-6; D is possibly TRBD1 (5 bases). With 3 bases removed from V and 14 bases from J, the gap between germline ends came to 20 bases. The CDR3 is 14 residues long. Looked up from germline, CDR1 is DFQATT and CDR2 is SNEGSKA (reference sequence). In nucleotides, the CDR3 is TGCAGTGCTAGGGCCGGGACGTCGCATCTGGCCCTCCACTTT. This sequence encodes CSARAGTSHLALHF.

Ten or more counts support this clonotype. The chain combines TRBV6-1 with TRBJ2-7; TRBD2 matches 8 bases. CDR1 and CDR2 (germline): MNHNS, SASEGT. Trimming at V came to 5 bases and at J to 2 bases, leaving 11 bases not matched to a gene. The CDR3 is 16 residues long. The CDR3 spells CASSSRGGTRTYEQYF. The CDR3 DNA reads TGTGCCAGCAGTTCTCGGGGGGGGACGAGGACCTACGAGCAGTACTTC.

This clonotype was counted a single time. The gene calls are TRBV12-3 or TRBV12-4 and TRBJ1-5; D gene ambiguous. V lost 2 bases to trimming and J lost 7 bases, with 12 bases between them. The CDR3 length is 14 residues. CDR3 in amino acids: CASSLTTTGQPQHF. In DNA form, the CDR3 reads TGTGCCAGCAGTTTAACGACTACGGGGCAGCCCCAGCATTTT.

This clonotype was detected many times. The CDR3 DNA sequence: TGTGCCAGCATTACCCCTAAGACAGGGTACGCCTATGGCTACACCTTC. Its protein is CASITPKTGYAYGYTF. The V call is TRBV28, the J call TRBJ1-2; 7 bases line up with TRBD1. Germline lookup yields CDR1 MDHEN and CDR2 SYDVKM. This CDR3 is built from 16 residues. After removal of 7 bases from V and 4 bases from J, the junction contained 15 bases not matched to a gene.

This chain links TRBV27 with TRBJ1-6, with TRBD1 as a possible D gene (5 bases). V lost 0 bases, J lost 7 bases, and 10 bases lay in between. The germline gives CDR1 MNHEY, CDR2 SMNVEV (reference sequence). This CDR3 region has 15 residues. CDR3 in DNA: TGTGCCAGCAGTTTATCCGGGACCCGCAATTCACCCCTCCACTTT. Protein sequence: CASSLSGTRNSPLHF.

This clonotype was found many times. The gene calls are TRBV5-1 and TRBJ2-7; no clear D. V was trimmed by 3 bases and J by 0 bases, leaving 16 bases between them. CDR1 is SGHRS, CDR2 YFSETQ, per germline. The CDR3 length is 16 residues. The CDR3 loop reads CASSSMDRLRSYEQYF. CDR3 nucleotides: TGCGCCAGCAGCTCCATGGACCGACTCCGCTCCTACGAGCAGTACTTC.

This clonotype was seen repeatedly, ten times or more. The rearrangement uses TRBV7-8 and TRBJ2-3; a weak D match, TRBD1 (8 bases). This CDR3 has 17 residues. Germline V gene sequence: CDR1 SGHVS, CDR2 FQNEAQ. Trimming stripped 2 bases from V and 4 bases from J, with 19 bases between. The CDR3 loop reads CASSLPTGGVRADTQYF. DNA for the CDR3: TGTGCCAGCAGCTTACCAACAGGGGGGGTCAGAGCAGATACGCAGTATTTT.

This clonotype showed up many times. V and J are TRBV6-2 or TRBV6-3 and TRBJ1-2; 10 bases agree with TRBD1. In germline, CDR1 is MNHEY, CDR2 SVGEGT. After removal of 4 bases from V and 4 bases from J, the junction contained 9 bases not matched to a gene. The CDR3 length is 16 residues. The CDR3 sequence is CASSSLPGQGPYGYTF. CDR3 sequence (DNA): TGTGCCAGCAGTTCTTTGCCGGGACAGGGGCCCTATGGCTACACCTTC.

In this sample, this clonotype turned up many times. CDR3 sequence: CATLAGRRNSPLHF. CDR3 DNA sequence: TGTGCCACCCTTGCCGGGAGGAGGAATTCACCCCTCCACTTT. The gene calls are TRBV28 and TRBJ1-6; D is unclear. The CDR3 consists of 14 residues. Germline loops: CDR1 MDHEN, CDR2 SYDVKM. Trimming left V 10 bases short and J 7 bases short, with 17 bases between.

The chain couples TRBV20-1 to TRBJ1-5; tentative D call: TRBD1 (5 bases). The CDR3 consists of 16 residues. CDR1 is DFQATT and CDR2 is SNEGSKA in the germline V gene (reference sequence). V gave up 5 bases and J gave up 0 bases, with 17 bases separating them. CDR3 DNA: TGCAGTGCTCTTAATTGGGACGGTGATAGCAATCAGCCCCAGCATTTT. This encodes CSALNWDGDSNQPQHF.